This T cell receptor beta chain was identified in a study of a mutant IDH1 vaccine in newly diagnosed glioma. About the research overall: Vaccines began 4-6 weeks after radiotherapy alone, or with temozolomide cycles. Standard pretreatment was either radiotherapy, temozolomide, or, for most, radiochemotherapy with temozolomide. Findings and limits, study-wide: The vaccine induced immune responses, and these occurred in about 95% of patients.

The CDR3 runs 14 residues. CDR1 and CDR2 from the germline V gene are MNHEY and SVGAGI. Trimming took off 8 bases at V and 0 bases at J, with 10 bases between the two ends. Note on this clone: Its antigen is as yet unknown.

Method: immunoSEQ multiplex PCR; TCRdb's copy keeps in-frame clones and lacks some. The profile shows some 60,000 clones, 75% to 90% of them singletons. Time point given: week 47, end of study. The investigators gave 300 ug of mutant IDH1 20-mer peptide in each vaccine dose, together with topical imiquimod. Tumors from donors were new WHO grade 3 or 4 IDH1-mutant astrocytomas with ATRX loss. The starting material was PBMCs, obtained from a glioma patient whose treatment included an IDH1 peptide vaccine. The source is a woman aged 50 to 60 with glioma. The chain uses TRBV6-5 and TRBJ2-2, with D perhaps assigned TRBD1 or TRBD2 (5 bases each). The CDR3 coding sequence is TGTGCCAGCGGATCGGGGCCGAACACCGGGGAGCTGTTTTTT. It specifies CASGSGPNTGELFF.